This T cell receptor beta chain is drawn from a study of beta chain features in type 1 diabetes. On this clone itself: Its antigen is not known.

All of the sorted populations showed purity greater than 98%. As every portion of the isolated RNA was reverse transcribed, the sequencing read expressed TCRB transcripts. Using immunoSEQ multiplex PCR, the repertoire was profiled, and TCRdb retains in-frame clones only, with some absent. Among 130,000 or so clones listed, around a tenth were seen once. Trimming cost V 1 base and J 8 bases; bases outside gene matches: 6. The CDR3 is 15 residues long. Germline V gene lookup returns CDR1 SGHTA and CDR2 FQGNSA. General observations from the study: Insertion counts at VDJ junctions were lower in type 1 diabetes patients, who also showed more deletions there.

The sequenced sample was central memory CD4+ T cells from blood. This clonotype was sampled from a man between 18 and 29 years old in good health. V is TRBV7-2 and J is TRBJ1-4; TRBD1 agrees at 8 bases. The CDR3 DNA sequence: TGTGCCAGCAGCTTAGGCGGGACAGGTTGGGAAAAACTGTTTTTT. Protein sequence: CASSLGGTGWEKLFF.